This T cell receptor beta chain was recovered during a study of blood T cell repertoires in COVID-19. Overall study: COVID-19 samples, acute and convalescent, were from the United States, Italy and Spain. Sample material is recorded as cDNA or gDNA derived from T cells, B-cell-depleted T cells, or PBMCs.

How the authors handled the data: Estimation of nucleated cell counts was performed using reference gene primer amplification. Clones were sequenced by immunoSEQ multiplex PCR, and TCRdb holds only the in-frame ones, with some missing. V and J calls and clone size are given by that table; D and trimming were obtained from the DNA. The table lists about 200,000 clones, 80% to 90% of them singletons, with around 4.5% in the top ten. CDR1 is ENHRY, CDR2 SYGVKD, per germline. Trimming shortened V by 8 bases and J by 8 bases, and 15 bases separated the two germline ends. The CDR3 is 13 amino acids. As for this clone: The sample holds other DNA sequences that translate to the same CDR3.

The sequencing input was peripheral blood. The chain recombines TRBV10-3 with TRBJ1-4; D may be TRBD1 (6 bases). This clonotype was sampled from a man aged 50 to 60 with acute or convalescent COVID-19. The DNA of the CDR3 is TGTGCCATCTCCCCAGGGGTGGGGGAAAAACTGTTTTTT. This sequence encodes CAISPGVGEKLFF.